The TCR beta chain under discussion was sequenced for a study of CD8+CD57+ T cells in acquired aplastic anemia. As for the study in general: Mean DNA quantity obtained from sorted CD4+ and CD8+ cells was about 3.2 ug. General study points: Both patients and controls carried the same twenty-nine CD8+ CDR3 sequences.

With respect to this clonotype: Antigen unknown. Germline is not matched at one junction end, which may reflect a read error.

Sequencing involved patients with CD8+CD57+ cell expansion previously shown by flow cytometry. Every one of the patients had aplastic anemia (severe, acquired). The use of genomic DNA as template underpinned the TCR beta VDJ and CDR3 profiling. TCRdb recomputed calls from the reads with MiXCR, one row per CDR3 protein. The repertoire includes about 58,000 distinct CDR3 sequences, about 56% of them detected once, and approximately 15% sits in the top ten. Germline CDR1 and CDR2: SGHAT and FQNNGV. This CDR3 has 19 amino acids. The receptor was isolated from a human donor with aplastic anemia. The chain has TRBV11-2 and TRBJ1-6, with D tentatively TRBD1 (6 bases). The sequencing input was sorted CD4+, CD8+, or CD8+CD57+ T cells (not recorded which) from PBMCs. The chain's CDR3 is CASSLGTPRGQAYYSLLHF. CDR3 in DNA: TGTGCCAGCAGCTTAGGGACCCCCAGGGGCCAGGCCTATTATTCACTCCTCCACTTT.